This T cell receptor (beta chain) was recorded in a study of shared clonotypes between healthy human individuals. CD45RO-negative, CCR7-selected cells formed the naive CD8 fraction, which excluded terminally differentiated effector memory CD45RA+ cells. The method was immunoSEQ multiplex PCR; TCRdb's version includes in-frame clones alone and lacks a portion of them. The sample yields some 2.1 million clones, less than 95% seen once. A remark on this clone: The sample contains more than one DNA sequence encoding this CDR3.

V lost 0 bases and J lost 1, with 6 bases in between. Per germline, CDR1 MNHEY and CDR2 SVGAGI. The CDR3 spans 14 residues. This receptor was taken from a man aged 18 to 29 in good health. Sample: naive CD8+ T cells sorted from blood. This chain joins TRBV6-5 and TRBJ1-1; D is unresolved. The CDR3 DNA reads TGTGCCAGCAGTTACTCGAGTAGGAACACTGAAGCTTTCTTT. This encodes CASSYSSRNTEAFF.